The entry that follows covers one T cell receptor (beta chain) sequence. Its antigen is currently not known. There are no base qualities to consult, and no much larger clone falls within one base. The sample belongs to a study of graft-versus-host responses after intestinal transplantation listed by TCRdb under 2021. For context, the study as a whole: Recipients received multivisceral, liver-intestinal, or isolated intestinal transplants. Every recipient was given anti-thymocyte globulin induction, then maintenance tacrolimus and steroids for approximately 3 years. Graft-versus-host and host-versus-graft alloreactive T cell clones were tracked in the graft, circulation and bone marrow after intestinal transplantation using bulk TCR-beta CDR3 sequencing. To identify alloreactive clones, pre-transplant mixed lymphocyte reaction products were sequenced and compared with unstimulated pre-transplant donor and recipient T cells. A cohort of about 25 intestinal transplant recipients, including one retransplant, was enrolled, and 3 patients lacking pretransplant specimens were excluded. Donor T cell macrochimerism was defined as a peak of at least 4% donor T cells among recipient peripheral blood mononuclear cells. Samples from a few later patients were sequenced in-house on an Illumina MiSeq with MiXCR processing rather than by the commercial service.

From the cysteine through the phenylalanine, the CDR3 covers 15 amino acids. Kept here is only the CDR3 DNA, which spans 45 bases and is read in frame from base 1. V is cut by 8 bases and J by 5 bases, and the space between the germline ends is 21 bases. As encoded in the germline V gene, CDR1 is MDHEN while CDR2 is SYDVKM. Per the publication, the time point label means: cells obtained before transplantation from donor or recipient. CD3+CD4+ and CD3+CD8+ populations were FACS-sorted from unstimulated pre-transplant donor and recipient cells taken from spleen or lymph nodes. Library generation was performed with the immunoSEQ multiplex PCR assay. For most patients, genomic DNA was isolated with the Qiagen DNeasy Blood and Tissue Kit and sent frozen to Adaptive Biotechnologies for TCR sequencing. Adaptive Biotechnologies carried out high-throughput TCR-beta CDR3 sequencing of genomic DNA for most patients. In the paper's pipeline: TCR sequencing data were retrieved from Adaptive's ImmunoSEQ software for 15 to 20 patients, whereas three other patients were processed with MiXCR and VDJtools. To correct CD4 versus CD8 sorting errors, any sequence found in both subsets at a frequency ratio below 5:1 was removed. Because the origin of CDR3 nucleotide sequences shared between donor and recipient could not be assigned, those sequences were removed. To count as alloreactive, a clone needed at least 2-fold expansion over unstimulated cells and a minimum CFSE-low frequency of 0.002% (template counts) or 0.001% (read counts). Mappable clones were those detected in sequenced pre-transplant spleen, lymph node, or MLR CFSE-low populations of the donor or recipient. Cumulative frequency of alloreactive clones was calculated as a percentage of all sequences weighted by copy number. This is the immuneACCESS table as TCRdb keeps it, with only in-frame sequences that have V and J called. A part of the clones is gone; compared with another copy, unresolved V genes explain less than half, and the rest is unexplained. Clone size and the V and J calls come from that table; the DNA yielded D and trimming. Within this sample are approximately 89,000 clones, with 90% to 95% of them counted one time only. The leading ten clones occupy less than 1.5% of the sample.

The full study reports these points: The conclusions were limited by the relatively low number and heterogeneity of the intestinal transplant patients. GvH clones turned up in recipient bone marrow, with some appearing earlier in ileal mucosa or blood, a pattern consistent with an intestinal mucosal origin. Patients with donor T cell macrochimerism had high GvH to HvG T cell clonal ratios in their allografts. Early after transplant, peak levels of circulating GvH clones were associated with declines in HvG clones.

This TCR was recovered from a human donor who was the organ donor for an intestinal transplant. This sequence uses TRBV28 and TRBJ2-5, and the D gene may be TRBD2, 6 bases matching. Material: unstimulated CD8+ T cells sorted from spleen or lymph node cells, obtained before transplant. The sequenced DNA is TGTGCCAGCTCTAGGAGGGCCATGGTAGGGGAGACCCAGTACTTC. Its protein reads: CASSRRAMVGETQYF.